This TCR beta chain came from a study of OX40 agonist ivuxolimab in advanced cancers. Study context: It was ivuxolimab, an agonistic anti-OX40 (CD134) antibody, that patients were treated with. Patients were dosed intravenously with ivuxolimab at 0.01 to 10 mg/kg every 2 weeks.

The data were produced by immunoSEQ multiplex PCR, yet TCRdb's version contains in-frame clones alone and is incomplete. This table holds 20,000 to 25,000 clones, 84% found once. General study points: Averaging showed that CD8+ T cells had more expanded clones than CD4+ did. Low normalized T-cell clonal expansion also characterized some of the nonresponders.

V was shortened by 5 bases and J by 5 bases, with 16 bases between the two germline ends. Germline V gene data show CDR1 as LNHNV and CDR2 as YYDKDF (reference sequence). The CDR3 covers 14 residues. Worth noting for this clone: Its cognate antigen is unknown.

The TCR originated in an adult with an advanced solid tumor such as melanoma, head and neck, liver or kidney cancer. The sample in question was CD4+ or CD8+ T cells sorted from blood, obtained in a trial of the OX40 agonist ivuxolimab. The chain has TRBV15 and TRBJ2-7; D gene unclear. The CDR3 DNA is TGTGCCACCAGCGGTGCTAGGTCATCCCACGAGCAGTACTTC. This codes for CATSGARSSHEQYF.